This paragraph covers one T cell receptor (beta chain) sequence. This clonotype was seen ten or more times. This clone's antigen is unknown. One base away there is no much larger clone; base qualities are not given. Starting from approximately 0.4 ug RNA, TCR libraries were constructed with the Immunoverse kit using molecular barcoded adaptors that cover the alpha/delta and beta/gamma chains. The same RNA used for transcriptome sequencing was used for TCR library preparation. TCR libraries were sequenced on an Illumina HiSeq 4000 with 2 x 150 cycles. As for how the authors treated the data: TCR reads were aligned to human V, D, J and C references and assembled into CDR3 clonotypes with MiXCR, including quality filtering and error correction. The tcR package in R was used for analysis of clonotype counts and gene usage diversity. Raw mapping reads were checked after the RNA-seq reads had been mapped by STAR aligner version 2.5.3a onto the human GRCh37 genome. To test how sequencing depth affected the clonotypes detected, IR-seq fastq files were randomly downsampled with Seqtk 1.3. TCRdb reanalyzed the raw reads on its own, using fastp at Q25 for trimming and MiXCR for clone calling, and kept in-frame beta chains. A single entry per CDR3 protein holds the most common genes and DNA from its merged rows. The V and J calls follow TCRdb's processing rather than the paper's. The sample records approximately 43,000 distinct CDR3 sequences, 13% of which are singletons. The top ten constitute approximately 30% of the sample.

A distance of 7 bases separates the germline ends of V and J, which lose 5 bases and 0 bases respectively. For CDR1 and CDR2, the germline V gene (reference sequence) lists PRHDT and FYEKMQ. The CDR3 spans 13 residues, from the cysteine through the phenylalanine. Of all the DNA, just the CDR3 is kept, 39 bases in frame from base 1. Each patient had bone marrow sampled at the time of active disease. Isolation of bone marrow mononuclear cells was performed by Ficoll-Hypaque density gradient centrifugation. CD138-negative cells were obtained by negative selection after labeling with CD138 magnetic microbeads on a MACS separator, removing myeloma plasma cells. Flow cytometry on an Attune NxT with CD138 antibodies was used to check the purity of the isolated cells. Total RNA was extracted using TRIzol reagent and was quantified on a NanoDrop spectrophotometer. For each patient, paired RNA-seq and IR-seq were run on the CD138-negative bone marrow sample from that patient.

These data are taken from a study of read filtering for tumor transcriptome and immune sequencing (dated by TCRdb to 2020 to 2021). With regard to the full study: The cohort consisted of some 16 male and 14 female patients, with a mean age of approximately 70 years and an age range of about 47 to 90. Using the same bone marrow samples, the study compared TCR repertoires obtained by targeted immune repertoire sequencing with those obtained by bulk whole-transcriptome sequencing. Per sample, about 4.05 to 10.27 million TCR-region mapped reads were obtained with IR-seq, compared with only about 80 to 1,400 with RNA-seq. By revised international staging, eight or nine patients were R-ISS I, roughly 17 were R-ISS II and more than five were R-ISS III. After DNase treatment, whole-transcriptome libraries were prepared using the TruSeq RNA Access Library Prep Kit. As a main aim, a read-filtering strategy for immune repertoire data was addressed, with the specific question being whether clonotypes supported by a single read should be removed.

Broad study findings and their caveats: Compared with RNA-seq, IR-seq captured clonotypes at much greater depth and more reliably, and a smaller IR-seq throughput was enough to identify most of the shared clonotypes. The sorted CD138-negative fraction was a mixed bone marrow immune population, not purified T cells. The correlation between IR-seq and RNA-seq shared clonotype proportions was increased by removal of single-read clonotypes. In IR-seq, single-read clonotypes were approximately 81% of clonotypes but approximately 3.7% of total reads; in RNA-seq they were roughly 73% of clonotypes and less than 45% of reads.

The sequence joins TRBV13 to TRBJ1-1, with the D gene not confidently named. This clonotype was sampled from a donor aged 40 or older with multiple myeloma. Input material: a population of CD138-negative cells sorted from bone marrow. What the cell subset or site label conveys for this sample: bone marrow mononuclear cells depleted of CD138+ plasma/myeloma cells by negative magnetic selection. The CDR3 protein sequence reads: CASSPLVNTEAFF. The DNA reads as follows: TGTGCCAGCAGCCCCCTGGTGAACACTGAAGCTTTCTTT.